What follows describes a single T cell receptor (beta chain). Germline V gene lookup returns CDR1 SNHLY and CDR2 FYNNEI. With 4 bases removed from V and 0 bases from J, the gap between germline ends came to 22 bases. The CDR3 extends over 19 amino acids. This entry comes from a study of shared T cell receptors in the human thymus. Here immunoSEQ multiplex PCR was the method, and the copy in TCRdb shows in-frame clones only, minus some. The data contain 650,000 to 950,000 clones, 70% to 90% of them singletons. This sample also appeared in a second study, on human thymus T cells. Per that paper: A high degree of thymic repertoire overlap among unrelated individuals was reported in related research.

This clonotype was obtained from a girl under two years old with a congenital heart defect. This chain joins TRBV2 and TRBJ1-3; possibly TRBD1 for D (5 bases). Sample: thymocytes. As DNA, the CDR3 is TGTGCCAGCAGTGTATCTCGACAGCTCCTCCGTCCCTCTGGAAACACCATATATTTT. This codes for CASSVSRQLLRPSGNTIYF. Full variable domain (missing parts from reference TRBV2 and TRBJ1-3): EPEVTQTPSHQVTQMGQEVILRCVPISNHLYFYWYRQILGQKVEFLVSFYNNEISEKSEIFDDQFSVERPDGSNFTLKIRSTKLEDSAMYFCASSVSRQLLRPSGNTIYFGEGSWLTVV.